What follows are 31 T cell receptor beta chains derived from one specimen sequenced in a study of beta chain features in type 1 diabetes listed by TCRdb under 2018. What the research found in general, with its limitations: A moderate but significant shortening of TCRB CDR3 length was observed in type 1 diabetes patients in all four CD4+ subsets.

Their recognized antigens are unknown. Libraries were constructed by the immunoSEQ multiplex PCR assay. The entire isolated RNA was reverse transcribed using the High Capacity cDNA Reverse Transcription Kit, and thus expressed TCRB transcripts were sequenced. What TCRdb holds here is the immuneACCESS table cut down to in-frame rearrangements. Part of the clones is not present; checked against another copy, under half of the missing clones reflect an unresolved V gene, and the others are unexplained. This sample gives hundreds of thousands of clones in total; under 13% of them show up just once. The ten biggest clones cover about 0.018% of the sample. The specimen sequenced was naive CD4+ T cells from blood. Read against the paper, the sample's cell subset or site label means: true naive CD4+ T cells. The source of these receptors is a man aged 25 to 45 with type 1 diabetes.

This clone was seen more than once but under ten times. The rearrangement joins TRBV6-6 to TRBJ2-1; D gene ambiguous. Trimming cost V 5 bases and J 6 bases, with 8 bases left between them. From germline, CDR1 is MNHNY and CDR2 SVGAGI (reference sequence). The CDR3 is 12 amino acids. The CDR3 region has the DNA TGTGCCAGCAGTCCCCTCCTCAATGAGCAGTTCTTC. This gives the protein CASSPLLNEQFF.

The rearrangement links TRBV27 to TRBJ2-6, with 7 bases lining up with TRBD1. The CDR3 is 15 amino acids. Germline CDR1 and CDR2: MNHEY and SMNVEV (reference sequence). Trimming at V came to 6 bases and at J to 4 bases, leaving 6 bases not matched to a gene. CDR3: CASRPRGLGANVLTF. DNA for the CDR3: TGTGCCAGCAGGCCGAGGGGGCTCGGGGCCAACGTCCTGACTTTC.

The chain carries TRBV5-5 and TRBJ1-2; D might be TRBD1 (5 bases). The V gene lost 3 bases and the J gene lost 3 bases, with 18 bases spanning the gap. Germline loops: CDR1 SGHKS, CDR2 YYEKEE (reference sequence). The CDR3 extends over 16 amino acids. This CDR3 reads CASSSWQGWYDYGYTF. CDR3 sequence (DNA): TGTGCCAGCAGCTCATGGCAGGGATGGTACGACTATGGCTACACCTTC.

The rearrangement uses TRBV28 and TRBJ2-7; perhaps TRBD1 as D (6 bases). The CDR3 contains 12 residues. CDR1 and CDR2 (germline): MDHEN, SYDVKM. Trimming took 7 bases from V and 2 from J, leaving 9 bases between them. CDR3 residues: CASNQGPYEQYF. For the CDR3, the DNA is TGTGCCAGCAATCAGGGGCCCTACGAGCAGTACTTC.

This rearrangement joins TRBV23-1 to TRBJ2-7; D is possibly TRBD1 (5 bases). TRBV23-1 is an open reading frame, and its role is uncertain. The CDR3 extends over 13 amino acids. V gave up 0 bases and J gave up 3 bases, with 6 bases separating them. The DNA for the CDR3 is TGCGCCAGCAGTCAATCCGACAGCTACGAGCAGTACTTC. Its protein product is CASSQSDSYEQYF.

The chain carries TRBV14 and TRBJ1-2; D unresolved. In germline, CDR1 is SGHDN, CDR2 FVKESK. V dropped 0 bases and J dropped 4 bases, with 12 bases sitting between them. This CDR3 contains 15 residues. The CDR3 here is CASSQDMADFYGYTF. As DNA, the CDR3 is TGTGCCAGCAGCCAAGATATGGCAGACTTCTATGGCTACACCTTC.

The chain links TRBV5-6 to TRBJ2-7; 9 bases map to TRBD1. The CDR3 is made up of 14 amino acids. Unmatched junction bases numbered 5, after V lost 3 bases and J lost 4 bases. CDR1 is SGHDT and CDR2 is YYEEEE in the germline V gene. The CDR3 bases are TGTGCCAGCAGCTCTTCCGGGACAGGGTACGAGCAGTACTTC. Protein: CASSSSGTGYEQYF.

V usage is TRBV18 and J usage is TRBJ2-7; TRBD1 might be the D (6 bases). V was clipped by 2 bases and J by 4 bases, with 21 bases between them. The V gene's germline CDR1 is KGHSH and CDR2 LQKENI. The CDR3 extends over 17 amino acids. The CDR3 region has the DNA TGTGCCAGCTCACCAGCGGCAGGGACATCACTCGCTTACGAGCAGTACTTC. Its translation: CASSPAAGTSLAYEQYF.

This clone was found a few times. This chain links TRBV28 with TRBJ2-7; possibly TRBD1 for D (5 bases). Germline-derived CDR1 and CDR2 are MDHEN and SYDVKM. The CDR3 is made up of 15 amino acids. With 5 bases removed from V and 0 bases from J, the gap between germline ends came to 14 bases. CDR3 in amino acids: CASSPQAAPSYEQYF. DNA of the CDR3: TGTGCCAGCAGTCCACAGGCCGCCCCCTCCTACGAGCAGTACTTC.

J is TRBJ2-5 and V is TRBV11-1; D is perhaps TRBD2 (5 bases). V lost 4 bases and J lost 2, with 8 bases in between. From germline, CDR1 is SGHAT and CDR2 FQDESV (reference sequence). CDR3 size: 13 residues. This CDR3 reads CASSYGIQETQYF. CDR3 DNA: TGTGCCAGCAGCTACGGGATTCAAGAGACCCAGTACTTC.

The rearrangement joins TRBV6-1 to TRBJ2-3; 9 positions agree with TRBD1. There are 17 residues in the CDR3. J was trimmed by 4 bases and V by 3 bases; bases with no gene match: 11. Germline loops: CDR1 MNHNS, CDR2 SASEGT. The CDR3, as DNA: TGTGCCAGCAGTGAGCACCGGGACAGGGATGGAGCAGATACGCAGTATTTT. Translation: CASSEHRDRDGADTQYF.

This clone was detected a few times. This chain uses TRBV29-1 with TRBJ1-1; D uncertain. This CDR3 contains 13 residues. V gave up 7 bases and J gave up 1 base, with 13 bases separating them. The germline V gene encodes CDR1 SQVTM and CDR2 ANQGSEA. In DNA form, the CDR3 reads TGCAGCGACAGTCCGGTCCCGAACACTGAAGCTTTCTTT. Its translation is CSDSPVPNTEAFF.

The CDR3 loop is CASSPRTGSHQETQYF. The CDR3, as DNA: TGTGCCAGCAGCCCACGGACAGGGAGTCACCAAGAGACCCAGTACTTC. The chain couples TRBV9 to TRBJ2-5; TRBD1 matches 8 bases. The germline CDR1 and CDR2 sequences are SGDLS and YYNGEE. The CDR3 runs to 16 residues. J gave up 0 bases and V 4 bases, and 8 bases lay outside the gene matches.

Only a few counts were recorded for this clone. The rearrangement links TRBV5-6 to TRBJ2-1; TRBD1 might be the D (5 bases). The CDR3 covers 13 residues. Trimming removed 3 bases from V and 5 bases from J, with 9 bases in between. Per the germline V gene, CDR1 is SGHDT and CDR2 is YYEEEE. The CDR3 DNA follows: TGTGCCAGCAGCTCGCGGACAAACAATGAGCAGTTCTTC. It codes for CASSSRTNNEQFF.

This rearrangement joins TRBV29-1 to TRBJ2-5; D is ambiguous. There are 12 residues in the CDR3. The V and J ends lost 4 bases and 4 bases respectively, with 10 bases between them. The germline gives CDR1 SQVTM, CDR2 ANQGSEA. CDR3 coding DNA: TGCAGCGTTGTACCGTCCGGAGAGACCCAGTACTTC. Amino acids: CSVVPSGETQYF.

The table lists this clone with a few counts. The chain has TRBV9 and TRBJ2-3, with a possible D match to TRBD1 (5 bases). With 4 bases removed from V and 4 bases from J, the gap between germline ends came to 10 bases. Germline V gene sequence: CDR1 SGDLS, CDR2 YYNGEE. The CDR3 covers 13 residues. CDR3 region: CASSIQGADTQYF. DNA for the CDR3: TGTGCCAGCAGCATCCAGGGCGCAGATACGCAGTATTTT.

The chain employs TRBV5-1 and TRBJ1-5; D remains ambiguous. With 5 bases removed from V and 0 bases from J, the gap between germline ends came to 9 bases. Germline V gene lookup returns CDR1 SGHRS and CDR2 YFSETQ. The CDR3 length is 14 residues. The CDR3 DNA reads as TGCGCCAGCAGTCCGGGGAATAGCAATCAGCCCCAGCATTTT. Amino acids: CASSPGNSNQPQHF.

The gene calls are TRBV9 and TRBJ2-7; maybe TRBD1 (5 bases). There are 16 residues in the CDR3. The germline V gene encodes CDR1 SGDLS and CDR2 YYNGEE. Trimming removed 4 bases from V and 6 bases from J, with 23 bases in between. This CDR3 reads CASSPHSFGASAEQYF. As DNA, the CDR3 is TGTGCCAGCAGCCCCCACTCTTTTGGGGCGTCTGCCGAGCAGTACTTC. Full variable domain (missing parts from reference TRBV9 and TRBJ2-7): DSGVTQTPKHLITATGQRVTLRCSPRSGDLSVYWYQQSLDQGLQFLIQYYNGEERAKGNILERFSAQQFPDLHSELNLSSLELGDSALYFCASSPHSFGASAEQYFGPGTRLTVT.

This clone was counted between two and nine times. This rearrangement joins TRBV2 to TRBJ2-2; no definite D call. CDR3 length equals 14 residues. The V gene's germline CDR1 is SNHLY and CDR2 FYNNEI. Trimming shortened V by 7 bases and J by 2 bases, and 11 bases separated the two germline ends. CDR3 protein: CASIRQVNTGELFF. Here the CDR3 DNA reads TGTGCCAGCATAAGGCAGGTTAACACCGGGGAGCTGTTTTTT.

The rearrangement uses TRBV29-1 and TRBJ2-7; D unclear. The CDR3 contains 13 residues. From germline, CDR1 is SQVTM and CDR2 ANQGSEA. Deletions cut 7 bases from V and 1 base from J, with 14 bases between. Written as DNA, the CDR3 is TGCAGCGCACTAAACACCGTTTCCTACGAGCAGTACTTC. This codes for CSALNTVSYEQYF.

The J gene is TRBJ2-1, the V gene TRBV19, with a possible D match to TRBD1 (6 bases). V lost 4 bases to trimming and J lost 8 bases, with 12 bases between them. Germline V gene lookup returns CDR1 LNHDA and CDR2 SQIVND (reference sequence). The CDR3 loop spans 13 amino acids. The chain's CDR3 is CASSKLQGDEQFF. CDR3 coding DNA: TGTGCCAGTAGTAAATTACAGGGCGATGAGCAGTTCTTC.

As DNA, the CDR3 is TGTGCCAGCTCACCACCCGGAGGGCCAGATACGCAGTATTTT. Translated: CASSPPGGPDTQYF. V is TRBV18 and J is TRBJ2-3; tentative D call: TRBD2 (6 bases). Trimming cost V 0 bases and J 4 bases, with 8 bases left between them. The V gene's germline CDR1 is KGHSH and CDR2 LQKENI. This CDR3 has 14 amino acids.

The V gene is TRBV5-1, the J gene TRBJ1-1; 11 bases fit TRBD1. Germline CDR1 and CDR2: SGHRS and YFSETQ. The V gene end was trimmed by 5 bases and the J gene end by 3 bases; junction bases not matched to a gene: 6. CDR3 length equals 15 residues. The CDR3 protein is CASRRGGQGDTEAFF. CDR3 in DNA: TGCGCCAGCAGAAGGGGGGGACAGGGGGACACTGAAGCTTTCTTT.

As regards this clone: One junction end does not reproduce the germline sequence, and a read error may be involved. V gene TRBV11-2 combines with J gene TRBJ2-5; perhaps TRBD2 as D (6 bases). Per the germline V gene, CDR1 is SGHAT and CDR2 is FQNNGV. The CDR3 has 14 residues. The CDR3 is CASSQDRGWETQYF. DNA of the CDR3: TGCGCCAGCAGCCAAGATCGGGGGTGGGAGACCCAGTACTTC.

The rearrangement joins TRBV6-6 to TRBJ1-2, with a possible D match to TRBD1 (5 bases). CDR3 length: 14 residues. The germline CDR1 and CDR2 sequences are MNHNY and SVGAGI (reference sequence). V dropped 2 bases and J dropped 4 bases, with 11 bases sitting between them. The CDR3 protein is CASSYVGEGYGYTF. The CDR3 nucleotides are TGTGCCAGCAGTTACGTGGGGGAGGGCTATGGCTACACCTTC.

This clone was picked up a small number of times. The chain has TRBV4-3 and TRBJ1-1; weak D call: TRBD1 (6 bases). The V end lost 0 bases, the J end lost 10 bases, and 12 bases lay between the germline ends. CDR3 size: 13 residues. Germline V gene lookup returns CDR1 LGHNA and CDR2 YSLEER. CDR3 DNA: TGCGCCAGCAGCCAAGATCTCCAAGGGGGAGCTTTCTTT. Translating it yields CASSQDLQGGAFF.

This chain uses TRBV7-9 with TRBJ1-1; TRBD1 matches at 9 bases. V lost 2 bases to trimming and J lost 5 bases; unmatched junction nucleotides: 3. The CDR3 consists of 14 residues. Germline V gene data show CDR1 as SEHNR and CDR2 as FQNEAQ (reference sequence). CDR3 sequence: CASSLRDRVTEAFF. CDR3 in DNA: TGTGCCAGCAGCTTACGGGACAGGGTGACTGAAGCTTTCTTT.

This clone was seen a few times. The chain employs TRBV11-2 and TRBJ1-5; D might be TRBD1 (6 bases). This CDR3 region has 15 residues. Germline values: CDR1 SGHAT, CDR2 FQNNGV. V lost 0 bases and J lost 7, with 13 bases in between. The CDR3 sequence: CASSLDGGSGQPQHF. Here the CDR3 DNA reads TGTGCCAGCAGCTTAGATGGGGGCTCCGGGCAGCCCCAGCATTTT.

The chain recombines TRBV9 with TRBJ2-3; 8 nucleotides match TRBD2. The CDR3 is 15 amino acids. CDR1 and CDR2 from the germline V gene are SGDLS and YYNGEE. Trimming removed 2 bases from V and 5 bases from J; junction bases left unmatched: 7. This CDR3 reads CASSVTGLDIDTQYF. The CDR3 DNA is TGTGCCAGCAGCGTCACGGGACTAGACATAGATACGCAGTATTTT.

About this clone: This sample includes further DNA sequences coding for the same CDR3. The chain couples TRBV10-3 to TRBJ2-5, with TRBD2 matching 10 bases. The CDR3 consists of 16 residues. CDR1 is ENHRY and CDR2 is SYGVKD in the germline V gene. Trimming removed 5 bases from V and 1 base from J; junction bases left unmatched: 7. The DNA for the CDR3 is TGTGCCATCAGTCAAGGGCTAGCGGGGGTCCAAGAGACCCAGTACTTC. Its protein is CAISQGLAGVQETQYF.

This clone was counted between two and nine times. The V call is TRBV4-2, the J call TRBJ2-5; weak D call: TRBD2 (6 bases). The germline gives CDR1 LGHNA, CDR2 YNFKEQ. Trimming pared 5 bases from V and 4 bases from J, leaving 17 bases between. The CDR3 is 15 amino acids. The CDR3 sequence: CASSSDTWRGETQYF. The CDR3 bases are TGTGCCAGCAGCTCGGACACCTGGAGGGGAGAGACCCAGTACTTC.